Listed here are 29 T cell receptor beta chains from one sample, sequenced in a study of regulatory T cells in long-lasting Graves disease. Sequencing libraries for TCR beta were prepared with iRepertoire HTBI primers and Arm-PCR of CDR3 regions. TCRdb processed the multiplex PCR reads anew with MiXCR; each CDR3 protein has one entry. Found here are a few hundred thousand distinct CDR3 sequences, 10% to 15% of them singletons; the top ten hold around 18%. Time point defined: newly diagnosed GD, antithyroid drugs for less than 3 months. Scientists built the TCR library using RNA that was extracted from PBMCs. The data also belong to a second study, concerning T cells in Graves' hyperthyroidism and ophthalmopathy.

Specimen: peripheral blood mononuclear cells (PBMCs), collected at new diagnosis, from a patient treated with antithyroid drugs. The receptors derive from a woman aged 18-35 years with Graves disease.

This clonotype was seen repeatedly, ten times or more. This CDR3 reads CASSQDRLGYSGNTIYF. DNA of the CDR3: TGTGCCAGCAGCCAAGATCGGTTAGGGTACTCTGGAAACACCATATATTTT. The V and J genes are TRBV3-1 and TRBJ1-3; no reliable D call. Trimming cost V 0 bases and J 0 bases, with 12 bases left between them. The germline V gene encodes CDR1 LGHDT and CDR2 YNNKEL (reference sequence). CDR3 length: 17 amino acids.

This chain joins TRBV4-3 and TRBJ2-5; 11 nucleotides line up with TRBD2. Trimming at V came to 0 bases and at J to 9 bases, leaving 12 bases not matched to a gene. Germline loops: CDR1 LGHNA, CDR2 YSLEER. The CDR3 sequence is 17 residues long. The chain's CDR3 is CASSQEALAGGKEAQYF. As DNA, the CDR3 is TGCGCCAGCAGCCAAGAAGCCTTAGCGGGGGGGAAGGAGGCCCAGTACTTC.

This clonotype was recorded at least ten times. V is TRBV29-1 and J is TRBJ1-1; a possible D gene is TRBD1 (5 bases). The germline V gene has CDR1 SQVTM and CDR2 ANQGSEA. Trimming pared 3 bases from V and 0 bases from J, leaving 11 bases between. The CDR3 totals 14 residues. CDR3 DNA sequence: TGCAGCGTTGACGCGGGGGGGATGAACACTGAAGCTTTCTTT. It specifies CSVDAGGMNTEAFF.

This clonotype was seen more than once but under ten times. CDR3 region: CASSYSSPEQFF. The CDR3 bases are TGTGCCAGCAGTTACTCTTCTCCTGAGCAGTTCTTC. The chain uses TRBV6-5 and TRBJ2-1; D is ambiguous. This CDR3 region has 12 residues. V was cut by 0 bases and J by 9 bases, with 6 bases left in between. Germline V gives CDR1 MNHEY, CDR2 SVGAGI.

V usage is TRBV18 and J usage is TRBJ2-7; 9 nucleotides line up with TRBD2. The V gene's germline CDR1 is KGHSH and CDR2 LQKENI. The CDR3 is 17 residues long. The trim removed 3 bases at V and 5 bases at J, leaving 14 bases unmatched. DNA of the CDR3: TGTGCCAGCTCACCCACCGTGCGAGCGGGAGGTCCCGACGAGCAGTACTTC. Protein sequence: CASSPTVRAGGPDEQYF.

This clonotype was seen many times. This chain connects TRBV5-1 to TRBJ1-1, with TRBD1 matching over 8 bases. Germline V gene sequence: CDR1 SGHRS, CDR2 YFSETQ. J lost 7 bases, V lost 4 bases, and 9 bases had no gene match. This CDR3 is 14 amino acids long. Written as DNA, the CDR3 is TGCGCCAGCAGCGGCAGGGGGCGAAGTGGTGAAGCTTTCTTT. Translated, it gives CASSGRGRSGEAFF.

This clonotype showed up many times. This chain links TRBV7-3 with TRBJ2-1; D is unresolved. CDR3 length: 11 amino acids. V was trimmed by 4 bases and J by 5 bases, leaving 3 bases between them. Per germline, CDR1 SGHTA and CDR2 FQGTGA. The CDR3 reads CASSSNNEQFF. The CDR3 nucleotides are TGTGCCAGCAGCTCGAACAATGAGCAGTTCTTC.

This clonotype was recorded many times. The V gene is TRBV11-2, the J gene TRBJ1-1; maybe TRBD1 (5 bases). Germline assignment: CDR1 SGHAT and CDR2 FQNNGV. V was clipped by 2 bases and J by 6 bases, with 7 bases between them. This CDR3 is 12 amino acids long. The CDR3 reads CASSLPGPEAFF. The CDR3 DNA follows: TGTGCCAGCAGCTTACCGGGGCCTGAAGCTTTCTTT.

This clonotype occurred many times. V gene TRBV7-9 combines with J gene TRBJ2-3, with D possibly TRBD1 on 6 matching bases. V was shortened by 5 bases and J by 5 bases, with 14 bases between the two germline ends. The CDR3 length is 14 residues. CDR1 is SEHNR and CDR2 is FQNEAQ in the germline V gene (reference sequence). In DNA, the CDR3 is TGTGCCAGCAGCAAATGGACAGTTCAAGATACGCAGTATTTT. It encodes CASSKWTVQDTQYF.

The sample holds many counts of this clonotype. The CDR3 DNA reads as TGCAGTGCTAGGAAGCGGGAGCTAGCCTACAATGAGCAGTTCTTC. Amino acid sequence: CSARKRELAYNEQFF. The chain couples TRBV20-1 to TRBJ2-1, with 8 bases that match TRBD2. Germline assignment: CDR1 DFQATT and CDR2 SNEGSKA (reference sequence). The CDR3 sequence is 15 residues long. V gave up 3 bases and J gave up 2 bases; unmatched junction bases: 6.

This rearrangement joins TRBV4-3 to TRBJ2-1; 7 bases are shared with TRBD2. CDR1 and CDR2 (germline): LGHNA, YSLEER. CDR3 length: 15 amino acids. Trimming removed 2 bases from V and 4 bases from J; junction bases left unmatched: 5. CDR3 nucleotide sequence: TGCGCCAGCAGCCAACGACTAGCAGAATACAATGAGCAGTTCTTC. Translated: CASSQRLAEYNEQFF.

This clonotype was found a few times. The rearrangement uses TRBV7-9 and TRBJ1-2, with 10 nucleotides matching TRBD1. The CDR3 sequence is 16 residues long. With 3 bases clipped from V and 8 bases from J, the junction kept 12 bases outside the gene matches. Germline-derived CDR1 and CDR2 are SEHNR and FQNEAQ (reference sequence). This CDR3 is CASSFLPIGTGVGYTF. The CDR3 DNA is TGTGCCAGCAGCTTTTTGCCCATCGGGACAGGGGTCGGCTACACCTTC.

This clonotype was counted a few times. The rearrangement uses TRBV7-3 and TRBJ2-2; no firm D call. This CDR3 is 18 amino acids long. Germline CDR1 SGHTA, CDR2 FQGTGA. V was pared by 0 bases and J by 0 bases, with 14 bases between. The chain's CDR3 is CASSLTGPTVANTGELFF. The CDR3 DNA reads TGTGCCAGCAGCTTAACTGGACCGACTGTTGCGAACACCGGGGAGCTGTTTTTT.

This clonotype occurred many times. This chain links TRBV12-3 or TRBV12-4 with TRBJ1-4; D might be TRBD1 (5 bases). Trimming took 7 bases from V and 8 from J, leaving 11 bases between them. The CDR3 runs to 12 residues. This CDR3 reads CASKLAGEKLFF. The CDR3, as DNA: TGTGCCAGCAAACTGGCAGGGGAAAAACTGTTTTTT.

In this sample, this clonotype turned up many times. The chain links TRBV12-3 or TRBV12-4 to TRBJ2-5, with TRBD2 identical over 10 bases. The V segment lost 4 bases and the J segment 2 bases; nucleotides outside the gene matches: 4. The CDR3 totals 15 residues. CDR3 residues: CASSSVAGGQETQYF. The DNA for the CDR3 is TGTGCCAGCAGTTCGGTAGCGGGGGGACAAGAGACCCAGTACTTC.

The CDR3 DNA follows: TGTGCCAGCAGCCCACAGGTTACCGGGGAGCTGTTTTTT. This sequence encodes CASSPQVTGELFF. The chain has TRBV14 and TRBJ2-2; TRBD1 might be the D (5 bases). The CDR3 has 13 amino acids. Trimming cost V 4 bases and J 5 bases, with 8 bases left between them. Per germline, CDR1 SGHDN and CDR2 FVKESK.

This clonotype was detected many times. The V and J genes are TRBV15 and TRBJ1-2; D remains unclear. The V and J ends lost 5 bases and 4 bases respectively, with 14 bases between them. In germline, CDR1 is LNHNV, CDR2 YYDKDF (reference sequence). The CDR3 has 14 amino acids. CDR3 bases: TGTGCCACCAGCTCGGCGACCTTCTCCTATGGCTACACCTTC. Translating it yields CATSSATFSYGYTF.

This clonotype was counted at least ten times. The rearrangement joins TRBV25-1 to TRBJ2-3, with 10 bases matching TRBD1. Germline V CDR1 and CDR2: MGHDK, SYGVNS. V lost 10 bases and J lost 4; bases outside the gene matches: 2. This CDR3 comprises 12 residues. CDR3 protein: CATGQGADTQYF. DNA of the CDR3: TGTGCCACTGGACAGGGGGCAGATACGCAGTATTTT. The whole variable domain, filled in from reference TRBV25-1 and TRBJ2-3, reads EADIYQTPRYLVIGTGKKITLECSQTMGHDKMYWYQQDPGMELHLIHYSYGVNSTEKGDLSSESTVSRIRTEHFPLTLESARPSHTSQYLCATGQGADTQYFGPGTRLTVL.

The rearrangement uses TRBV12-3 or TRBV12-4 and TRBJ1-4; 9 nucleotides line up with TRBD1. J gave up 8 bases and V 5 bases, and 9 bases lay outside the gene matches. The CDR3 loop spans 15 amino acids. The CDR3 DNA follows: TGTGCCAGCAGTCTAACAGGGGGCTCAGGAGAAAAACTGTTTTTT. This sequence encodes CASSLTGGSGEKLFF.

Ten or more counts support this clonotype. The chain carries TRBV6-2 or TRBV6-3 and TRBJ2-1, with 7 bases matching TRBD1. The V and J ends lost 2 bases and 0 bases, in that order; junction bases with no gene match: 7. The germline gives CDR1 MNHEY, CDR2 SVGEGT. The CDR3 runs to 17 residues. CDR3: CASSYTRGFGSYNEQFF. The CDR3, as DNA: TGTGCCAGCAGTTACACCAGGGGGTTCGGCTCCTACAATGAGCAGTTCTTC.

This clonotype was observed many times. The CDR3 DNA is TGTGCCAGCAGTTCGCAGGGTTGGTGGAATGAGCAGTTCTTC. Its translation is CASSSQGWWNEQFF. This chain joins TRBV12-3 or TRBV12-4 and TRBJ2-1; possibly TRBD1 for D (5 bases). V dropped 4 bases and J dropped 7 bases, with 14 bases sitting between them. The CDR3 runs to 14 residues.

The table lists this clonotype with many counts. J is TRBJ2-7 and V is TRBV20-1, with D hard to call. V lost 1 base and J lost 3, with 19 bases in between. The CDR3 sequence is 16 residues long. Per the germline V gene, CDR1 is DFQATT and CDR2 is SNEGSKA (reference sequence). The CDR3 bases are TGCAGTGCTAGAGCCCCGTTCCCCATAGTGAGCTACGAGCAGTACTTC. Translation gives CSARAPFPIVSYEQYF.

Ten or more counts support this clonotype. V gene TRBV10-3 combines with J gene TRBJ1-2; the D gene is possibly TRBD1 (5 bases). Trimming cost V 11 bases and J 6 bases, with 13 bases left between them. This CDR3 has 11 amino acids. The germline V gene encodes CDR1 ENHRY and CDR2 SYGVKD. CDR3 loop: CAAGTVDGYTF. The CDR3 DNA follows: TGTGCCGCCGGGACGGTAGATGGCTACACCTTC.

This clonotype was seen repeatedly, ten times or more. CDR3 nucleotide sequence: TGTGCCAGCAGTTTAGGGAAGTATTGGACAGGGCTGGGAGAGACCCAGTACTTC. Translated, it gives CASSLGKYWTGLGETQYF. The rearrangement links TRBV28 to TRBJ2-5; 8 bases fit TRBD1. Germline assignment: CDR1 MDHEN and CDR2 SYDVKM. V gave up 2 bases and J gave up 4 bases; unmatched junction bases: 15. The CDR3 length is 18 residues.

Of note for this clonotype: Since a much larger clone is just one base distant, this may be a read error. The rearrangement joins TRBV20-1 to TRBJ1-2; 7 positions match TRBD1. This CDR3 is built from 13 residues. Per germline, CDR1 DFQATT and CDR2 SNEGSKA (reference sequence). The V gene end was trimmed by 4 bases and the J gene end by 4 bases; junction bases not matched to a gene: 6. This chain's CDR3 is CSAIGTDFYGYTF. The CDR3 nucleotides are TGCAGTGCTATCGGGACAGACTTCTATGGCTACACCTTC.

This clonotype occurred many times. The chain joins TRBV4-2 to TRBJ1-4; D ambiguous. The CDR3 is made up of 15 amino acids. The germline V gene has CDR1 LGHNA and CDR2 YNFKEQ. V shed 0 bases and J shed 8 bases, with 13 bases lying between them. The CDR3 here is CASSQEPQVGEKLFF. CDR3 nucleotides: TGTGCCAGCAGCCAAGAGCCCCAAGTGGGAGAAAAACTGTTTTTT.

In its sample, this clonotype was seen many times. V is TRBV20-1 and J is TRBJ2-1; D may match TRBD1 or TRBD2 (5 bases each). The germline V and J ends were trimmed by 3 bases and 8 bases, with 14 bases remaining between them. The germline gives CDR1 DFQATT, CDR2 SNEGSKA (reference sequence). This CDR3 region has 13 residues. In DNA form, the CDR3 reads TGCAGTGCTAGGCCCGGGACGCGGGATGAGCAGTTCTTC. Amino acid sequence: CSARPGTRDEQFF.

The chain couples TRBV6-1 to TRBJ2-6; 9 nucleotides line up with TRBD1. V was pared by 6 bases and J by 2 bases, with 14 bases of the junction left unmatched. CDR3 length equals 19 residues. Germline assignment: CDR1 MNHNS and CDR2 SASEGT. This CDR3 reads CASSRGTGTLEAGANVLTF. The DNA of the CDR3 is TGTGCCAGCAGCCGAGGGACAGGGACCCTTGAGGCTGGGGCCAACGTCCTGACTTTC.

In this sample, this clonotype turned up many times. The chain combines TRBV4-3 with TRBJ1-1, with TRBD1 matching 7 bases. V lost 3 bases, J lost 0 bases, and 10 bases stayed unmatched. The germline V gene encodes CDR1 LGHNA and CDR2 YSLEER. This CDR3 is built from 17 residues. CDR3 amino acids: CASSHLDRADLNTEAFF. Here the CDR3 DNA reads TGCGCCAGCAGCCATCTCGACAGGGCGGACCTGAACACTGAAGCTTTCTTT.